This TCR beta chain was sequenced in a study of human T cells and chemical hapten exposure. Points from the study as a whole: The study found expanded TCRs formed significantly more large CDR3 similarity clusters than controls.

In its sample, this clonotype was seen many times. Its target is not known. Time point: patch test 2, 6 weeks after DPC sensitization. As to treatment: therapeutic diphenylcyclopropenone sensitization with weekly scalp DPC. TCRdb ran MiXCR on the RACE reads and lists one entry per CDR3 protein. The repertoire consists of approximately 110,000 distinct CDR3 sequences, with 9.2% occurring once and the leading ten covering approximately 2.8%. This CDR3 spans 14 amino acids. V lost 5 bases, J lost 6 bases, and 16 bases lay in between. Germline V gene sequence: CDR1 SEHNR, CDR2 FQNEAQ (reference sequence). This clonotype was obtained from a woman in her thirties or forties with alopecia areata. Some clones in this sample may be carry-over from other donors' samples. Material: whole blood, obtained in connection with sensitization to the hapten diphenylcyclopropenone (DPC). The chain uses TRBV7-9 and TRBJ1-2; D is possibly TRBD1 (5 bases). CDR3 in DNA: TGTGCCAGCAGCGCTGACAGTGGGATCGATGGCTACACCTTC. Its translation is CASSADSGIDGYTF.